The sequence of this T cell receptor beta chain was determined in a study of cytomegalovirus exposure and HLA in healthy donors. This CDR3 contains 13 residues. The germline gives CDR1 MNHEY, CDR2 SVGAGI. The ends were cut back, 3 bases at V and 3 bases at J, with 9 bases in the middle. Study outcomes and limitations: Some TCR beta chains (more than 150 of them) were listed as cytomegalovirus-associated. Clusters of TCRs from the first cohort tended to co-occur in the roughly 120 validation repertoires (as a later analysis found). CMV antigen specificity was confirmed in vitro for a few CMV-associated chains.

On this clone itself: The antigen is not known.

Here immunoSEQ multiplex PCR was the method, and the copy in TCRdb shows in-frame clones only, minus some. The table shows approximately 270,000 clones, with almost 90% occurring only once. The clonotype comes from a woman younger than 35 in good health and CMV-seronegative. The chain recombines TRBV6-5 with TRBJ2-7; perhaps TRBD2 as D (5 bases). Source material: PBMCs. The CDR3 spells CASSYSRDYEQYV. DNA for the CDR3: TGTGCCAGCAGTTATTCCCGGGACTACGAGCAGTACGTC.